The next 6 T cell receptor beta chains were all read from a single sample in a study of blood T cell repertoires in COVID-19. Method: immunoSEQ multiplex PCR; TCRdb's copy keeps in-frame clones and lacks some. The repertoire holds roughly 150,000 clones, roughly 91% seen once, with around 5.1% in the top ten. Sequencing was performed on peripheral blood. The source of these receptors is a man aged 18 to 35 with COVID-19, enrolled during active disease.

The CDR3 region is CATSDPDRAEAFF. Written as DNA, the CDR3 is TGTGCCACCAGTGATCCTGACAGGGCAGAAGCTTTCTTT. This chain uses TRBV24-1 with TRBJ1-1, with 7 bases matching TRBD1. V lost 3 bases to trimming and J lost 8 bases; unmatched junction nucleotides: 5. CDR3 length: 13 amino acids. Germline CDR1 is KGHDR and CDR2 is SFDVKD.

The J gene is TRBJ1-5, the V gene TRBV2, with D hard to call. V lost 6 bases to trimming and J lost 2 bases, with 14 bases between them. Germline CDR1 is SNHLY and CDR2 is FYNNEI. The CDR3 spans 15 residues. The CDR3 region has the DNA TGTGCCAGCAGGGAGGGCGTGTCAGGCAATCAGCCCCAGCATTTT. It codes for CASREGVSGNQPQHF.

This chain connects TRBV28 to TRBJ2-1; a possible D gene is TRBD1 (7 bases). CDR3 length: 16 residues. With 6 bases removed from V and 0 bases from J, the gap between germline ends came to 15 bases. From germline, CDR1 is MDHEN and CDR2 SYDVKM. CDR3 sequence reads: CASRTRGQSSYNEQFF. The CDR3 DNA reads TGTGCCAGCAGGACTAGGGGGCAGAGCTCCTACAATGAGCAGTTCTTC.

In its sample, this clone was seen a few times. J is TRBJ2-1 and V is TRBV24-1, with 15 bases identical to TRBD2. V was pared by 0 bases and J by 1 base, with 6 bases of the junction left unmatched. The CDR3 loop spans 20 amino acids. Looked up from germline, CDR1 is KGHDR and CDR2 is SFDVKD. The CDR3 spells CATSDLLRTSGRGSYNEQFF. As DNA, the CDR3 is TGTGCCACCAGTGATTTGCTCCGGACTAGCGGGAGGGGGTCCTACAATGAGCAGTTCTTC.

The gene calls are TRBV13 and TRBJ1-2; TRBD1 matches at 8 bases. Trimming cost V 8 bases and J 3 bases; bases outside gene matches: 11. CDR1 PRHDT and CDR2 FYEKMQ come from the germline V gene (reference sequence). The CDR3 is made up of 15 amino acids. Here the CDR3 reads CASGQGAGQDYGYTF. In nucleotides, the CDR3 is TGTGCCAGCGGGCAGGGGGCTGGACAGGACTATGGCTACACCTTC.

The genes are TRBV6-5 and TRBJ2-7, with 10 bases identical to TRBD1. With V trimmed by 4 bases and J by 4 bases, 4 bases remained unmatched. Germline CDR1 reads MNHEY; CDR2 reads SVGAGI. The CDR3 is 14 residues long. The CDR3 spells CASSFGQGGYEQYF. The CDR3 bases are TGTGCCAGCAGTTTCGGACAGGGGGGGTACGAGCAGTACTTC.